These 25 T cell receptor beta chains were sequenced from one sample in a study of T-cell reconstitution after alpha-beta-depleted transplantation in children (TCRdb year 2016). Library construction relied on PCR. Sequencing instrument: Illumina HiSeq 2500. To normalize quantification of the TCRbeta repertoire, the TCR libraries were built with molecular barcoding that relied on unique molecular identifiers. The public reads were reprocessed in TCRdb via fastp at Q25 and MiXCR, keeping in-frame beta chains. A single entry per CDR3 protein holds the most common genes and DNA from its merged rows. A total of around 240,000 distinct CDR3 sequences appear in this sample, about 9.6% of them only once. About 5.4% of the sample rests with the top ten. Specimen: PBMCs from the stem cell graft donor, collected from the stem cell graft. The receptors were gathered from a human donor who donated a stem cell graft to a child with SCID.

For this clonotype: One end of the junction fails to match germline, which may point to a read error. The J gene is TRBJ2-6, the V gene TRBV5-6; D unresolved. From germline, CDR1 is SGHDT and CDR2 YYEEEE. The length of the CDR3 is 15 residues. CDR3 loop: CASSLSLSGTNVLTF. The CDR3, as DNA: TGTGCCAGCAGCTTAAGCTTGTCTGGGACCAACGTCCTGACTTTC.

This clonotype was recorded at least ten times. V gene TRBV7-6 combines with J gene TRBJ2-7; 8 positions match TRBD2. There are 15 residues in the CDR3. V lost 5 bases and J lost 0; bases outside the gene matches: 6. Germline V lookup: CDR1 SGHVS, CDR2 FNYEAQ. This CDR3 is CASSMTSASSYEQYF. The CDR3 region has the DNA TGTGCCAGCAGCATGACTAGCGCTAGCTCCTACGAGCAGTACTTC.

The genes are TRBV18 and TRBJ2-5; no firm D call. The V gene lost 6 bases and the J gene lost 4 bases, with 12 bases spanning the gap. The germline gives CDR1 KGHSH, CDR2 LQKENI. There are 13 residues in the CDR3. The CDR3 DNA reads as TGTGCCAGCTCCCCAGGAACGGTAGAGACCCAGTACTTC. This encodes CASSPGTVETQYF.

This chain uses TRBV12-3 or TRBV12-4 with TRBJ2-5; D may be TRBD2 (6 bases). The CDR3 covers 15 residues. V lost 9 bases and J 7 bases, leaving 24 bases between the germline ends. The CDR3 nucleotides read TGTGCCAGTGTGGAGGGTAGAGGGAATCTTCGGACCCAGTACTTC. It specifies CASVEGRGNLRTQYF.

This clonotype occurred many times. V and J are TRBV3-1 and TRBJ1-2, with D unresolved. V was trimmed by 5 bases and J by 5 bases, leaving 9 bases between them. The CDR3 runs 12 residues. Looked up from germline, CDR1 is LGHDT and CDR2 is YNNKEL (reference sequence). CDR3 sequence (DNA): TGTGCCAGCAGCGCTCCGGCGTATGGCTACACCTTC. Translated: CASSAPAYGYTF.

This chain links TRBV11-3 with TRBJ2-1, with 10 bases that match TRBD2. Germline CDR1 reads SGHNT; CDR2 reads YENEEA. CDR3 length: 16 amino acids. After removal of 2 bases from V and 6 bases from J, the junction contained 7 bases not matched to a gene. The DNA for the CDR3 is TGTGCCAGCAGCTTACAAGCGGGGGGGCCTTTCAATGAGCAGTTCTTC. Its translation is CASSLQAGGPFNEQFF.

This clonotype was counted at least ten times. The chain recombines TRBV2 with TRBJ1-1; TRBD1 is a possible D gene (6 bases). The CDR3 runs 15 residues. Germline lookup yields CDR1 SNHLY and CDR2 FYNNEI. V lost 4 bases, J lost 3 bases, and 15 bases lay in between. CDR3 bases: TGTGCCAGCAGTGTACAGGGCGGGGTATACACTGAAGCTTTCTTT. Its translation is CASSVQGGVYTEAFF.

This clonotype occurred many times. The chain has TRBV9 and TRBJ2-5; TRBD1 aligns across 9 bases. This CDR3 is 15 amino acids long. Germline V lookup: CDR1 SGDLS, CDR2 YYNGEE. V trimming: 4 bases; J trimming: 2 bases; junction bases outside the gene matches: 6. CDR3 DNA sequence: TGTGCCAGCAGCTTCCGGGACAGGGATCAAGAGACCCAGTACTTC. Protein sequence: CASSFRDRDQETQYF. Filled out from reference TRBV9 and TRBJ2-5, the complete variable domain reads DSGVTQTPKHLITATGQRVTLRCSPRSGDLSVYWYQQSLDQGLQFLIQYYNGEERAKGNILERFSAQQFPDLHSELNLSSLELGDSALYFCASSFRDRDQETQYFGPGTRLLVL.

The rearrangement links TRBV5-1 to TRBJ1-1, with D maybe TRBD1 (5 bases). Germline CDR1 is SGHRS and CDR2 is YFSETQ. The CDR3 has 14 amino acids. Trimming took off 0 bases at V and 4 bases at J, with 10 bases between the two ends. CDR3 in amino acids: CASSLEGRGTEAFF. In DNA, the CDR3 is TGCGCCAGCAGCTTGGAGGGAAGGGGCACTGAAGCTTTCTTT.

V usage is TRBV18 and J usage is TRBJ1-1; D is unclear. With 11 bases removed from V and 1 base from J, the gap between germline ends came to 14 bases. This CDR3 is 13 amino acids long. Germline loops: CDR1 KGHSH, CDR2 LQKENI. The CDR3 here is CACADGPNTEAFF. The CDR3 DNA reads as TGTGCCTGCGCGGACGGCCCGAACACTGAAGCTTTCTTT.

At least ten counts were recorded for this clonotype. The chain links TRBV7-9 to TRBJ1-3, with no clear D. CDR3 size: 15 residues. Trimming took 1 base from V and 2 from J, leaving 9 bases between them. Per the germline V gene, CDR1 is SEHNR and CDR2 is FQNEAQ (reference sequence). The CDR3 DNA is TGTGCCAGCAGCTTAGGGACGGCCGCTGGAAACACCATATATTTT. Translation gives CASSLGTAAGNTIYF.

This clonotype was recorded many times. This chain connects TRBV12-3 or TRBV12-4 to TRBJ1-1; no clear D gene. The CDR3 has 12 amino acids. Trimming stripped 2 bases from V and 3 bases from J, with 4 bases between. The chain's CDR3 is CASSLSHTEAFF. The DNA for the CDR3 is TGTGCCAGCAGTTTAAGTCACACTGAAGCTTTCTTT.

This clonotype was observed at least ten times. This rearrangement joins TRBV2 to TRBJ1-2; TRBD1 is a possible D gene (5 bases). Germline loops: CDR1 SNHLY, CDR2 FYNNEI. CDR3 length equals 15 residues. V lost 6 bases and J lost 5, with 19 bases in between. The DNA of the CDR3 is TGTGCCAGCAGCCCCCCGTCAGGGATTTTTTATGGCTACACCTTC. Its protein is CASSPPSGIFYGYTF. The whole variable domain, remainder taken from reference TRBV2 and TRBJ1-2, is EPEVTQTPSHQVTQMGQEVILRCVPISNHLYFYWYRQILGQKVEFLVSFYNNEISEKSEIFDDQFSVERPDGSNFTLKIRSTKLEDSAMYFCASSPPSGIFYGYTFGSGTRLTVV.

This clonotype was observed many times. V gene TRBV5-1 combines with J gene TRBJ1-3; TRBD1 might be the D (5 bases). CDR3 length: 20 amino acids. In germline, CDR1 is SGHRS, CDR2 YFSETQ. Between the trimmed V and J ends, which lost 0 bases and 0 bases, there was a span of 22 bases. CDR3 region: CASSLEVGRGLTNSGNTIYF. The DNA of the CDR3 is TGCGCCAGCAGCTTGGAGGTTGGGAGGGGTCTAACGAACTCTGGAAACACCATATATTTT.

Regarding this clonotype: This may be a read error, as it is one base from a much larger clone. The rearrangement links TRBV5-1 to TRBJ2-5; TRBD1 matches at 7 bases. Germline loops: CDR1 SGHRS, CDR2 YFSETQ. This CDR3 region has 15 residues. As DNA, the CDR3 is TGCGCCAGCAGCTTGAGGGACAGTAAGCAAGAGAGCCAGTACTTC. It specifies CASSLRDSKQESQYF. The whole variable domain, remainder taken from reference TRBV5-1 and TRBJ2-5, is KAGVTQTPRYLIKTRGQQVTLSCSPISGHRSVSWYQQTPGQGLQFLFEYFSETQRNKGNFPGRFSGRQFSNSRSEMNVSTLELGDSALYLCASSLRDSKQESQYFGPGTRLLVL.

This clonotype was observed a few times. The V call is TRBV20-1, the J call TRBJ2-4; D uncertain. Trimming took 1 base from V and 4 from J, leaving 5 bases between them. There are 12 residues in the CDR3. Germline CDR1 and CDR2: DFQATT and SNEGSKA (reference sequence). The CDR3 sequence: CSARGLKNIQYF. The DNA of the CDR3 is TGCAGTGCTAGAGGATTGAAAAACATTCAGTACTTC.

This clonotype showed up many times. The chain combines TRBV7-2 with TRBJ2-2; TRBD1 aligns across 10 bases. V trimming: 11 bases; J trimming: 4 bases; junction bases outside the gene matches: 7. Per germline, CDR1 SGHTA and CDR2 FQGNSA. The length of the CDR3 is 14 residues. CDR3 region: CAGGQGVGTGELFF. The CDR3 bases are TGTGCCGGCGGACAGGGGGTTGGCACCGGGGAGCTGTTTTTT.

Concerning this clonotype itself: This sequence may be a read error, since a much larger clone differs from it by one base. This chain joins TRBV7-2 and TRBJ1-2; no firm D call. CDR3 length: 14 amino acids. Germline loops: CDR1 SGHTA, CDR2 FQGNSA. DNA for the CDR3: TGTGCCAGCAGCTTATATGCCACTAACTATGGCGACACCTTC. Protein product: CASSLYATNYGDTF.

This clonotype was recorded at least ten times. This sequence joins TRBV4-1 and TRBJ2-7; 7 bases are a match to TRBD1. The CDR3 has 15 amino acids. The V segment lost 4 bases and the J segment 3 bases; nucleotides outside the gene matches: 9. CDR1 MGHRA and CDR2 YSYEKL come from the germline V gene. DNA of the CDR3: TGCGCCAGCAGCCTCCTCCGGGACAGACTCTACGAGCAGTACTTC. Protein: CASSLLRDRLYEQYF.

Ten or more counts support this clonotype. V is TRBV19 and J is TRBJ2-1, with no clear D. The CDR3 sequence is 11 residues long. Trimming took 11 bases from V and 4 from J, leaving 9 bases between them. The germline CDR1 and CDR2 sequences are LNHDA and SQIVND (reference sequence). The CDR3 here is CAGHPYNEQFF. The DNA of the CDR3 is TGTGCCGGGCACCCGTACAATGAGCAGTTCTTC.

This clonotype was observed at least ten times. This rearrangement joins TRBV7-2 to TRBJ1-2, with no clear D. V lost 3 bases to trimming and J lost 3 bases, with 8 bases between them. Germline CDR1 is SGHTA and CDR2 is FQGNSA. The CDR3 loop spans 13 amino acids. The CDR3, as DNA: TGTGCCAGCAGCTTTAGGGCTCACTATGGCTACACCTTC. Translating it yields CASSFRAHYGYTF.

The chain couples TRBV10-3 to TRBJ1-1; D perhaps matches TRBD1 (6 bases). The CDR3 has 13 residues. Germline lookup yields CDR1 ENHRY and CDR2 SYGVKD. V lost 2 bases to trimming and J lost 6 bases, with 10 bases between them. The CDR3 DNA is TGTGCCATCAGTGAGCCCAGGGGATCTGAAGCTTTCTTT. Translation gives CAISEPRGSEAFF.

This clonotype was seen only a few times. The chain joins TRBV28 to TRBJ2-2, with D perhaps matching TRBD2 (7 bases). There are 15 residues in the CDR3. Trimming stripped 8 bases from V and 7 bases from J, with 20 bases between. Germline V CDR1 and CDR2: MDHEN, SYDVKM. The CDR3 protein is CASLGKGGRGGELFF. Written as DNA, the CDR3 is TGTGCCAGCCTTGGGAAGGGGGGGCGCGGCGGGGAGCTGTTTTTT.

This clonotype has at least ten counts. The chain uses TRBV6-5 and TRBJ2-2; 8 bases map to TRBD2. Germline CDR1 MNHEY, CDR2 SVGAGI. V was clipped by 4 bases and J by 4 bases; unmatched bases: 5. This CDR3 is built from 15 residues. The CDR3 DNA reads TGTGCCAGCAGTTCCGGGACTAGAGCCACCGGGGAGCTGTTTTTT. Translating it yields CASSSGTRATGELFF.

This clonotype was counted at least ten times. V usage is TRBV7-3 and J usage is TRBJ2-3; maybe TRBD2 (7 bases). From germline, CDR1 is SGHTA and CDR2 FQGTGA. V dropped 4 bases and J dropped 2 bases, with 10 bases sitting between them. The CDR3 covers 14 residues. CDR3 DNA sequence: TGTGCCAGCAGCTGGGGGGGCCTCACAGATACGCAGTATTTT. Encoded protein: CASSWGGLTDTQYF.